This record concerns one TCR beta chain sequence. The data belong to a study of cytomegalovirus exposure and HLA in healthy donors. The junction had 4 bases not matched to a gene; V was cut back by 6 bases and J by 2 bases. The germline CDR1 and CDR2 sequences are SEHNR and FQNEAQ (reference sequence). This CDR3 has 13 amino acids. The PCR contained 60 Vbeta and 13 Jbeta primers. Some clones are missing from TCRdb's copy, which holds only in-frame ones; the method was immunoSEQ multiplex PCR. The repertoire holds around 150,000 clones, with approximately 70% as singletons. The sample taken for sequencing was PBMCs. This TCR was sampled from a human donor in good health. V and J are TRBV7-9 and TRBJ2-7; 7 nucleotides agree with TRBD2. The CDR3 DNA reads as TGTGCCAGCAGTGAGGGAGGGACCTACGAGCAGTACTTC. Residues: CASSEGGTYEQYF.